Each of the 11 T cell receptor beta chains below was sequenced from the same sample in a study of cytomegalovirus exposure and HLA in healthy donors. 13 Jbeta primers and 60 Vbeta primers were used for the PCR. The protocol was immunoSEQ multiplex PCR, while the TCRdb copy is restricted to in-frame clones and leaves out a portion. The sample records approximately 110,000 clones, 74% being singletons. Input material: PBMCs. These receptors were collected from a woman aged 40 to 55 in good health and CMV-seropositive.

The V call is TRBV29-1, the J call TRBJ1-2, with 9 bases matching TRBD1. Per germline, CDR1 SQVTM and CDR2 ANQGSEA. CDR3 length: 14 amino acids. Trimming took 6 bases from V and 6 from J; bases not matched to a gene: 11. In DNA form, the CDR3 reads TGCAGCGTCCGCAGACAGGGGGTCATGGATGGCTACACCTTC. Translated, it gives CSVRRQGVMDGYTF. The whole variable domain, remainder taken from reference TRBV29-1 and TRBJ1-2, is SAVISQKPSRDICQRGTSLTIQCQVDSQVTMMFWYRQQPGQSLTLIATANQGSEATYESGFVIDKFPISRPNLTFSTLTVSNMSPEDSSIYLCSVRRQGVMDGYTFGSGTRLTVV.

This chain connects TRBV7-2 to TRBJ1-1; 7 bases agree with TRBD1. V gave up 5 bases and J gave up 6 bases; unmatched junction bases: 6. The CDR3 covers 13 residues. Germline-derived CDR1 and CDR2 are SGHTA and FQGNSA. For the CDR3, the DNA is TGTGCCAGCAGCAACCTCGACAGGGCTGAAGCTTTCTTT. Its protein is CASSNLDRAEAFF. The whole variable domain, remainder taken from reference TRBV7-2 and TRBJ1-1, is GAGVSQSPSNKVTEKGKDVELRCDPISGHTALYWYRQSLGQGLEFLIYFQGNSAPDKSGLPSDRFSAERTGGSVSTLTIQRTQQEDSAVYLCASSNLDRAEAFFGQGTRLTVV.

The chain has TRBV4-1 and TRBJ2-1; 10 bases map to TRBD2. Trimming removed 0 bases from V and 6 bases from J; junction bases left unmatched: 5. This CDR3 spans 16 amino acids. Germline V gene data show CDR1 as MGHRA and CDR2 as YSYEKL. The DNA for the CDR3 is TGCGCCAGCAGCCAAGATGGGAGCGGGAGGGCCAATGAGCAGTTCTTC. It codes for CASSQDGSGRANEQFF.

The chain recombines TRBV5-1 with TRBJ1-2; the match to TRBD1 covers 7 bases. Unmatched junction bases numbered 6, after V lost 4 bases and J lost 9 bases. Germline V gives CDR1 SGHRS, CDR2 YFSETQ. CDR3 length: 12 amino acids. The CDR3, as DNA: TGCGCCAGCAGCGACCAGGGGGGCAGCTACACCTTC. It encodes CASSDQGGSYTF.

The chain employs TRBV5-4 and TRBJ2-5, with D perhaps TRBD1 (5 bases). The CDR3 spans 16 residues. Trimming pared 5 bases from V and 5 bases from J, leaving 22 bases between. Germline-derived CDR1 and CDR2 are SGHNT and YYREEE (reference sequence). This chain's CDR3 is CASSPDGGAARETQYF. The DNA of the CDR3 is TGTGCCAGCAGTCCCGACGGTGGGGCAGCCCGGGAGACCCAGTACTTC.

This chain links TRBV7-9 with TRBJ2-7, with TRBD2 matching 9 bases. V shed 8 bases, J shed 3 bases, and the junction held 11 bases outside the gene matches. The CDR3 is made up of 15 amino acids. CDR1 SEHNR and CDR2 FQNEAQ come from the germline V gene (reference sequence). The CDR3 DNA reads TGTGCCAGCCGACTCGGCACTAGCGGGTACTACGAGCAGTACTTC. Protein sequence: CASRLGTSGYYEQYF. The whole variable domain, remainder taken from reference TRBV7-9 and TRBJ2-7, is DTGVSQNPRHKITKRGQNVTFRCDPISEHNRLYWYRQTLGQGPEFLTYFQNEAQLEKSRLLSDRFSAERPKGSFSTLEIQRTEQGDSAMYLCASRLGTSGYYEQYFGPGTRLTVT.

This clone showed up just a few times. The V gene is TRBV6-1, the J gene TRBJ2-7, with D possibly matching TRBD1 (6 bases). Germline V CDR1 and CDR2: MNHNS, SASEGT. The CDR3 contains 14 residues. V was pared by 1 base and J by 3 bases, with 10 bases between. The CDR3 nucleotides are TGTGCCAGCAGTGAAGGGGGGCCTGTCTACGAGCAGTACTTC. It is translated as CASSEGGPVYEQYF.

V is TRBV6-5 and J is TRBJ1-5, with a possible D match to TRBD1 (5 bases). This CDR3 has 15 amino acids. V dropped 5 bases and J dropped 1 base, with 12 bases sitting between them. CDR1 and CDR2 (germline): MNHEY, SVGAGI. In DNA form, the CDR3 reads TGTGCCAGCAGTACAACCGGGGGAAGCAATCAGCCCCAGCATTTT. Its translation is CASSTTGGSNQPQHF.

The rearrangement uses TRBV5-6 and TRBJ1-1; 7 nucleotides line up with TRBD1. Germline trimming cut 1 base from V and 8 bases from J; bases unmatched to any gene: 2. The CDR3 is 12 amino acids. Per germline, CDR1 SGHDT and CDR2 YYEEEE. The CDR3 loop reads CASSLKGAEAFF. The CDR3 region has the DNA TGTGCCAGCAGCTTGAAGGGGGCAGAAGCTTTCTTT.

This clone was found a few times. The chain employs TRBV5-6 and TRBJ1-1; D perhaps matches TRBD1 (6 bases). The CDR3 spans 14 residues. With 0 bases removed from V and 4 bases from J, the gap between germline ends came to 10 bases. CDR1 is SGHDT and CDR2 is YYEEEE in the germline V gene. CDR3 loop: CASSLGQGTTEAFF. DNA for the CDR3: TGTGCCAGCAGCTTGGGCCAGGGGACCACTGAAGCTTTCTTT.

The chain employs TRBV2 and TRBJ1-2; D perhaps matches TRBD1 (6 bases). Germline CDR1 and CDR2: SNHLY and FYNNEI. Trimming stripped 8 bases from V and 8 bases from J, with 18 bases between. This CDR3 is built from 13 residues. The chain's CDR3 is CASASTGGGGYTF. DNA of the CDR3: TGTGCCAGCGCCTCGACTGGGGGCGGAGGCTACACCTTC.